The next 21 T cell receptor beta chains were all read from a single sample in a study of blood T cell repertoires in COVID-19. Assay: immunoSEQ multiplex PCR; the TCRdb copy retains only in-frame clones and omits some. The repertoire holds some 150,000 clones, with more than 80% as singletons. Sequencing input: peripheral blood. Receptor source: a man aged 50 to 60 with acute or convalescent COVID-19.

The rearrangement uses TRBV10-3 and TRBJ2-6, with D possibly TRBD2 on 6 matching bases. V lost 10 bases, J lost 2 bases, and 12 bases lay in between. Germline CDR1 is ENHRY and CDR2 is SYGVKD. This CDR3 spans 14 amino acids. CDR3 bases: TGTGCCACCTCGGGGGAAACTGGGGCCAACGTCCTGACTTTC. It specifies CATSGETGANVLTF.

The rearrangement links TRBV30 to TRBJ1-5; D perhaps matches TRBD1 (5 bases). Germline lookup yields CDR1 GTSNPN and CDR2 SVGIG (reference sequence). The length of the CDR3 is 15 residues. V shed 0 bases and J shed 0 bases, with 9 bases lying between them. CDR3 loop: CAWSVRGNSNQPQHF. The DNA for the CDR3 is TGTGCCTGGAGTGTACGGGGGAATAGCAATCAGCCCCAGCATTTT.

This chain joins TRBV18 and TRBJ2-1; 13 bases are shared with TRBD2. Germline V gene sequence: CDR1 KGHSH, CDR2 LQKENI. CDR3 size: 19 residues. V lost 6 bases to trimming and J lost 0 bases; unmatched junction nucleotides: 11. CDR3 sequence reads: CASSPGTSGTTSSYNEQFF. As DNA, the CDR3 is TGTGCCAGCTCTCCCGGGACTAGCGGGACCACGAGCTCCTACAATGAGCAGTTCTTC.

The DNA of the CDR3 is TGTGCCTCCCAAAGTGAGGAGCAGTTCTTC. This codes for CASQSEEQFF. This chain connects TRBV21-1 to TRBJ2-1; TRBD2, the table's D call, lacks a check against the DNA. TRBV21-1 is a recognized pseudogene. The CDR3 consists of 10 residues.

This clone turned up a few times. The same CDR3 is also encoded by other DNA sequences in this sample. The chain is built from TRBV7-6 and TRBJ1-1, with no clear D. Germline-derived CDR1 and CDR2 are SGHVS and FNYEAQ. Trimming pared 2 bases from V and 1 base from J, leaving 5 bases between. This CDR3 comprises 13 residues. CDR3 coding DNA: TGTGCCAGCAGCTTACAGGAGAACACTGAAGCTTTCTTT. It specifies CASSLQENTEAFF.

The chain joins TRBV7-9 to TRBJ2-2, with D perhaps matching TRBD2 (6 bases). The CDR3 sequence is 15 residues long. Germline V lookup: CDR1 SEHNR, CDR2 FQNEAQ (reference sequence). V dropped 3 bases and J dropped 7 bases, with 15 bases sitting between them. The CDR3 sequence is CASSFRAIGSGELFF. The CDR3 nucleotides are TGTGCCAGCAGCTTCCGGGCCATCGGGAGCGGGGAGCTGTTTTTT.

The J gene is TRBJ1-6, the V gene TRBV30, with a possible D match to TRBD1 (6 bases). The CDR3 length is 13 residues. The ends were cut back, 5 bases at V and 8 bases at J, with 13 bases in the middle. CDR1 and CDR2 from the germline V gene are GTSNPN and SVGIG (reference sequence). For the CDR3, the DNA is TGTGCCTGGGTCCGGGACATGTATTCACCCCTCCACTTT. It yields the protein CAWVRDMYSPLHF.

The gene calls are TRBV28 and TRBJ1-2; 7 bases map to TRBD1. J lost 5 bases, V lost 7 bases, and 7 bases had no gene match. The CDR3 is 13 amino acids. CDR1 and CDR2 from the germline V gene are MDHEN and SYDVKM. In DNA, the CDR3 is TGTGCCAGCAACGTAGGACAGGTGTATGGCTACACCTTC. It specifies CASNVGQVYGYTF.

The chain recombines TRBV4-3 with TRBJ2-2; D is perhaps TRBD1 (5 bases). V was shortened by 4 bases and J by 3 bases, with 12 bases between the two germline ends. The CDR3 is 15 residues long. CDR1 is LGHNA, CDR2 YSLEER, per germline. In DNA form, the CDR3 reads TGCGCCAGCAGCCCCAGACAGACCCACACCGGGGAGCTGTTTTTT. Its translation: CASSPRQTHTGELFF.

The chain uses TRBV24-1 and TRBJ2-1; no firm D call. CDR1 and CDR2 from the germline V gene are KGHDR and SFDVKD. The CDR3 loop spans 15 amino acids. V lost 4 bases and J 10 bases, leaving 19 bases between the germline ends. Here the CDR3 reads CATSERPTGLQEQFF. CDR3 coding DNA: TGTGCCACCAGTGAGAGGCCTACGGGTCTCCAGGAGCAGTTCTTC.

The rearrangement links TRBV7-2 to TRBJ2-3, with D possibly being TRBD1 (6 bases). Trimming removed 2 bases from V and 4 bases from J, with 10 bases in between. This CDR3 has 14 amino acids. Germline V lookup: CDR1 SGHTA, CDR2 FQGNSA. The CDR3 nucleotides are TGTGCCAGCAGCTTACAGGGGCGGCCAGATACGCAGTATTTT. Translated: CASSLQGRPDTQYF. The full variable domain, in which reference TRBV7-2 and TRBJ2-3 provide the parts outside the CDR3, is GAGVSQSPSNKVTEKGKDVELRCDPISGHTALYWYRQSLGQGLEFLIYFQGNSAPDKSGLPSDRFSAERTGGSVSTLTIQRTQQEDSAVYLCASSLQGRPDTQYFGPGTRLTVL.

CDR3 region: CASSQEGGATGANVLTF. CDR3 DNA: TGTGCCAGCAGCCAAGAGGGGGGGGCGACTGGGGCCAACGTCCTGACTTTC. The chain is built from TRBV3-1 (or the pseudogene TRBV3-2) and TRBJ2-6, with a possible D match to TRBD2 (7 bases). The CDR3 is 17 residues long. Per germline, CDR1 LGHDT and CDR2 YNNKEL (reference sequence). V gave up 0 bases and J gave up 2 bases, with 11 bases separating them.

This clone was detected a few times. The J gene is TRBJ2-1, the V gene TRBV3-1 (or the pseudogene TRBV3-2); 12 nucleotides line up with TRBD2. The ends lost 0 bases at V and 4 bases at J; junction bases unmatched: 10. The CDR3 is 19 residues long. Germline V gives CDR1 LGHDT, CDR2 YNNKEL (reference sequence). CDR3 coding DNA: TGTGCCAGCAGCCAAGATTTCCCCTCTAGCGGGGGGGGGTACAATGAGCAGTTCTTC. Translating it yields CASSQDFPSSGGGYNEQFF.

V is TRBV6-6 and J is TRBJ1-6; a possible D gene is TRBD1 (5 bases). The CDR3 loop spans 14 amino acids. V gave up 5 bases and J gave up 9 bases, with 14 bases separating them. Germline lookup yields CDR1 MNHNY and CDR2 SVGAGI (reference sequence). The chain's CDR3 is CASSQQGSSSPLHF. The DNA of the CDR3 is TGTGCCAGCAGTCAGCAGGGTAGTTCTTCACCCCTCCACTTT.

This sequence joins TRBV5-4 and TRBJ1-5; 10 positions agree with TRBD1. The CDR3 has 15 residues. CDR1 and CDR2 from the germline V gene are SGHNT and YYREEE (reference sequence). Unmatched junction bases numbered 6, after V lost 4 bases and J lost 5 bases. CDR3 protein: CASSLGTGEDQPQHF. The CDR3 nucleotides read TGTGCCAGCAGCCTCGGGACAGGGGAGGATCAGCCCCAGCATTTT. Supplemented by reference TRBV5-4 and TRBJ1-5, the full variable domain reads ETGVTQSPTHLIKTRGQQVTLRCSSQSGHNTVSWYQQALGQGPQFIFQYYREEENGRGNFPPRFSGLQFPNYSSELNVNALELDDSALYLCASSLGTGEDQPQHFGDGTRLSIL.

This chain connects TRBV10-3 to TRBJ2-2; TRBD2 agrees at 7 bases. With V trimmed by 6 bases and J by 1 base, 14 bases remained unmatched. Germline CDR1 reads ENHRY; CDR2 reads SYGVKD. This CDR3 contains 18 residues. The CDR3: CAIRSSGATIRNTGELFF. CDR3 DNA sequence: TGTGCCATCAGGTCCAGCGGGGCCACCATTAGGAACACCGGGGAGCTGTTTTTT.

This clone was seen once. The chain couples TRBV6-5 to TRBJ2-1; possibly TRBD1 for D (5 bases). Deletions cut 7 bases from V and 4 bases from J, with 14 bases between. Germline CDR1 and CDR2: MNHEY and SVGAGI. CDR3 size: 14 residues. The CDR3 here is CASTLIRQYNEQFF. DNA of the CDR3: TGTGCCAGCACCCTAATCCGACAGTACAATGAGCAGTTCTTC.

The chain is built from TRBV9 and TRBJ1-6; the D is unclear. Trimming removed 0 bases from V and 6 bases from J, with 10 bases in between. Germline CDR1 SGDLS, CDR2 YYNGEE. CDR3 length: 15 residues. The CDR3 reads CASSVVPGINSPLHF. In nucleotides, the CDR3 is TGTGCCAGCAGCGTAGTGCCGGGAATTAATTCACCCCTCCACTTT.

V usage is TRBV5-6 and J usage is TRBJ2-7; D call uncertain. V lost 0 bases, J lost 3 bases, and 7 bases lay in between. CDR1 and CDR2 (germline): SGHDT, YYEEEE. This CDR3 contains 13 residues. The CDR3 nucleotides read TGTGCCAGCAGCTTGGGACGGGTCTACGAGCAGTACTTC. It yields the protein CASSLGRVYEQYF.

The chain uses TRBV27 and TRBJ1-5; maybe TRBD1 (5 bases). This CDR3 comprises 17 residues. Trimming stripped 3 bases from V and 4 bases from J, with 19 bases between. Germline-derived CDR1 and CDR2 are MNHEY and SMNVEV (reference sequence). The CDR3 is CASSLFGGRVSNQPQHF. The CDR3, as DNA: TGTGCCAGCAGTTTGTTCGGTGGCAGGGTGTCGAATCAGCCCCAGCATTTT.

V gene TRBV28 combines with J gene TRBJ2-1; the match to TRBD2 covers 7 bases. Germline V gene lookup returns CDR1 MDHEN and CDR2 SYDVKM. J gave up 0 bases and V 5 bases, and 7 bases lay outside the gene matches. The CDR3 loop spans 16 amino acids. In DNA, the CDR3 is TGTGCCAGCAGTAAGACTAGCCTGAGCTCCTACAATGAGCAGTTCTTC. It codes for CASSKTSLSSYNEQFF.